Each of the 18 T cell receptor beta chains below was sequenced from the same sample in a study of vaccination and CD4 T cells after COVID-19. The antigens these receptors bind are not known. The treatment was: approximately nine-day PBMC culture with coronavirus spike peptide pools or control peptides (ViraFEST assay). Sequencing of cultured CD4+ T cell DNA used the Oncomine TCR Beta short-read assay. Each CDR3 protein is one row after TCRdb ran MiXCR on the PCR reads. The data hold 15,000 to 20,000 distinct CDR3 sequences, with about 50% observed a single time. The sample consisted of CD4+ T cells from blood, cultured in vitro. The receptors here all came from a human donor who had recovered from COVID-19.

This clonotype was counted between two and nine times. This rearrangement joins TRBV27 to TRBJ1-6; weak D call: TRBD1 (6 bases). Germline CDR1 MNHEY, CDR2 SMNVEV (reference sequence). This CDR3 is 15 amino acids long. V lost 4 bases and J 6 bases, leaving 13 bases between the germline ends. The CDR3 bases are TGTGCCAGCAGTTCCCCCAGGGGTGGTAATTCACCCCTCCACTTT. It yields the protein CASSSPRGGNSPLHF.

The chain links TRBV19 to TRBJ1-3; 7 positions match TRBD1. In germline, CDR1 is LNHDA, CDR2 SQIVND (reference sequence). The V segment lost 5 bases and the J segment 9 bases; nucleotides outside the gene matches: 4. The CDR3 consists of 12 residues. In DNA form, the CDR3 reads TGTGCCAGTAGTGTCCCAGGGGGCACCATATATTTT. Protein product: CASSVPGGTIYF.

This clonotype was seen only a few times. The chain couples TRBV4-1 to TRBJ2-7, with TRBD1 matching over 9 bases. CDR1 MGHRA and CDR2 YSYEKL come from the germline V gene. This CDR3 comprises 15 residues. After removal of 1 base from V and 2 bases from J, the junction contained 3 bases not matched to a gene. As DNA, the CDR3 is TGCGCCAGCAGCCAAGTGGGGACAGGGCCCTACGAGCAGTACTTC. Its protein product is CASSQVGTGPYEQYF.

The chain carries TRBV12-3 or TRBV12-4 and TRBJ2-1; the D gene is possibly TRBD2 (5 bases). Between the trimmed V and J ends, which lost 0 bases and 10 bases, there was a span of 10 bases. CDR3 length: 13 amino acids. The CDR3 DNA is TGTGCCAGCAGTTTAGCGCGGCCGGGGGAGCAGTTCTTC. This codes for CASSLARPGEQFF.

The chain combines TRBV10-3 with TRBJ1-1, with a possible D match to TRBD1 (5 bases). This CDR3 has 14 amino acids. V was pared by 6 bases and J by 0 bases, with 11 bases between. Germline CDR1 reads ENHRY; CDR2 reads SYGVKD. The CDR3 spells CAISTGRMNTEAFF. The CDR3 coding sequence is TGTGCCATCAGCACAGGCCGCATGAACACTGAAGCTTTCTTT.

This sequence joins TRBV27 and TRBJ2-6; D not certain. With 4 bases removed from V and 0 bases from J, the gap between germline ends came to 4 bases. The CDR3 runs to 14 residues. In germline, CDR1 is MNHEY, CDR2 SMNVEV (reference sequence). The CDR3 spells CASSYNSGANVLTF. CDR3 nucleotide sequence: TGTGCCAGCAGTTACAACTCTGGGGCCAACGTCCTGACTTTC. The full variable domain, in which reference TRBV27 and TRBJ2-6 provide the parts outside the CDR3, is EAQVTQNPRYLITVTGKKLTVTCSQNMNHEYMSWYRQDPGLGLRQIYYSMNVEVTDKGDVPEGYKVSRKEKRNFPLILESPSPNQTSLYFCASSYNSGANVLTFGAGSRLTVL.

The rearrangement joins TRBV6-1 to TRBJ1-1; perhaps TRBD1 as D (5 bases). The CDR3 consists of 16 residues. CDR1 is MNHNS and CDR2 is SASEGT in the germline V gene. The V end was cut by 8 bases, the J end by 1 base, with 20 bases between. The CDR3 here is CASHDGSGRRNTEAFF. The DNA of the CDR3 is TGTGCCAGCCACGATGGGTCGGGGCGGAGGAACACTGAAGCTTTCTTT.

This clonotype was seen only a few times. The chain carries TRBV19 and TRBJ1-5, with a weak D call TRBD1 (6 bases). CDR3 length: 12 amino acids. V was clipped by 8 bases and J by 3 bases, with 8 bases between them. Germline CDR1 and CDR2: LNHDA and SQIVND (reference sequence). As DNA, the CDR3 is TGTGCCAGTCAGGGGTACAATCAGCCCCAGCATTTT. Encoded protein: CASQGYNQPQHF. The whole variable domain, remainder taken from reference TRBV19 and TRBJ1-5, is DGGITQSPKYLFRKEGQNVTLSCEQNLNHDAMYWYRQDPGQGLRLIYYSQIVNDFQKGDIAEGYSVSREKKESFPLTVTSAQKNPTAFYLCASQGYNQPQHFGDGTRLSIL.

The chain has TRBV20-1 and TRBJ1-1; no clear D gene. Germline assignment: CDR1 DFQATT and CDR2 SNEGSKA (reference sequence). The CDR3 consists of 13 residues. V lost 3 bases to trimming and J lost 4 bases, with 12 bases between them. CDR3 loop: CSASFERGTEAFF. The DNA for the CDR3 is TGCAGTGCTAGCTTCGAGAGAGGCACTGAAGCTTTCTTT.

V is TRBV30 and J is TRBJ1-5, with D unclear. V was shortened by 2 bases and J by 4 bases, with 6 bases between the two germline ends. This CDR3 contains 12 residues. Per germline, CDR1 GTSNPN and CDR2 SVGIG (reference sequence). The CDR3: CAWSFANQPQHF. CDR3 coding DNA: TGTGCCTGGAGTTTTGCGAATCAGCCCCAGCATTTT.

The chain links TRBV20-1 to TRBJ2-7; TRBD1 agrees at 7 bases. CDR1 and CDR2 from the germline V gene are DFQATT and SNEGSKA (reference sequence). V lost 5 bases, J lost 0 bases, and 10 bases stayed unmatched. The CDR3 is 15 residues long. For the CDR3, the DNA is TGCAGTGCTGGACTGACAGGGAGTCCCTCCTACGAGCAGTACTTC. Its translation is CSAGLTGSPSYEQYF.

The chain employs TRBV21-1 and TRBJ1-1; the table's D call, TRBD1, has no DNA check behind it. TRBV21-1 is labeled a pseudogene. The CDR3 loop spans 17 amino acids. The CDR3 spells CASSIEVETEDSTEAFF. Written as DNA, the CDR3 is TGTGCCAGCAGCATAGAGGTCGAGACAGAGGACAGCACTGAAGCTTTCTTT.

The V call is TRBV7-2, the J call TRBJ1-3; D is ambiguous. The V and J ends lost 1 base and 3 bases respectively, with 7 bases between them. Germline CDR1 reads SGHTA; CDR2 reads FQGNSA. The CDR3 runs to 14 residues. CDR3 DNA sequence: TGTGCCAGCAGCTTAGAAGGGATTGGAAACACCATATATTTT. Protein sequence: CASSLEGIGNTIYF.

The J gene is TRBJ1-2, the V gene TRBV2; D unresolved. The CDR3 totals 16 residues. Trimming removed 6 bases at V and 1 base at J, with 18 bases between. Germline assignment: CDR1 SNHLY and CDR2 FYNNEI. The CDR3 here is CASRPRTTFGNYGYTF. The CDR3 region has the DNA TGTGCCAGCAGACCCAGGACCACCTTTGGTAACTATGGCTACACCTTC.

The chain recombines TRBV6-2 or TRBV6-3 with TRBJ1-1; 7 nucleotides agree with TRBD1. CDR1 and CDR2 from the germline V gene are MNHEY and SVGEGT. The V gene end was trimmed by 6 bases and the J gene end by 8 bases; junction bases not matched to a gene: 9. The CDR3 length is 13 residues. The CDR3 is CASSLDRSEEAFF. The DNA for the CDR3 is TGTGCCAGCAGCCTGGACAGGTCCGAAGAAGCTTTCTTT.

The rearrangement links TRBV7-9 to TRBJ2-1, with 10 bases lining up with TRBD2. V was pared by 3 bases and J by 2 bases, with 4 bases of the junction left unmatched. The germline V gene encodes CDR1 SEHNR and CDR2 FQNEAQ (reference sequence). This CDR3 has 16 amino acids. CDR3 nucleotide sequence: TGTGCCAGCAGCTTTAGCGGGAGGAGGGCCTACAATGAGCAGTTCTTC. Amino acids: CASSFSGRRAYNEQFF. Looking up the rest from reference TRBV7-9 and TRBJ2-1 gives the full variable domain: DTGVSQNPRHKITKRGQNVTFRCDPISEHNRLYWYRQTLGQGPEFLTYFQNEAQLEKSRLLSDRFSAERPKGSFSTLEIQRTEQGDSAMYLCASSFSGRRAYNEQFFGPGTRLTVL.

The gene calls are TRBV2 and TRBJ2-1; 10 nucleotides agree with TRBD2. The trim removed 7 bases at V and 10 bases at J, leaving 13 bases unmatched. This CDR3 spans 15 amino acids. Germline CDR1 reads SNHLY; CDR2 reads FYNNEI. The chain's CDR3 is CASKSKREGLGEQFF. The CDR3 DNA is TGTGCCAGCAAGTCTAAGCGGGAGGGCCTAGGGGAGCAGTTCTTC. Full variable domain (missing parts from reference TRBV2 and TRBJ2-1): EPEVTQTPSHQVTQMGQEVILRCVPISNHLYFYWYRQILGQKVEFLVSFYNNEISEKSEIFDDQFSVERPDGSNFTLKIRSTKLEDSAMYFCASKSKREGLGEQFFGPGTRLTVL.

Here the CDR3 reads CASSQPLAGGYDEQFF. As DNA, the CDR3 is TGTGCCAGCAGCCAACCCCTAGCGGGAGGTTACGATGAGCAGTTCTTC. V is TRBV9 and J is TRBJ2-1; 11 nucleotides agree with TRBD2. Germline CDR1 is SGDLS and CDR2 is YYNGEE. J lost 8 bases, V lost 4 bases, and 11 bases had no gene match. This CDR3 region has 16 residues. The full variable domain, with the rest looked up from reference TRBV9 and TRBJ2-1, is DSGVTQTPKHLITATGQRVTLRCSPRSGDLSVYWYQQSLDQGLQFLIQYYNGEERAKGNILERFSAQQFPDLHSELNLSSLELGDSALYFCASSQPLAGGYDEQFFGPGTRLTVL.